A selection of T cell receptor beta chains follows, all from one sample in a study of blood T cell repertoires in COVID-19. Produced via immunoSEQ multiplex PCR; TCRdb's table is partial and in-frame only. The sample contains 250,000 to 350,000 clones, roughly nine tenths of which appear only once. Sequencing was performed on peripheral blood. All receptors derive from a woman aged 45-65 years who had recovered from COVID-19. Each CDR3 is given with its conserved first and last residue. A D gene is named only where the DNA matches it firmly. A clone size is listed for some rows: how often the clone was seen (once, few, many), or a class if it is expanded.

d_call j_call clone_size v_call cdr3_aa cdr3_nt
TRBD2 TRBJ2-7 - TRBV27 CASSLREGHEQYF TGTGCCAGCAGTTTGCGGGAGGGCCACGAGCAGTACTTC
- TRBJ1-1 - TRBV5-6 CASSLGGGTEAFF TGTGCCAGCAGCTTAGGGGGTGGCACTGAAGCTTTCTTT
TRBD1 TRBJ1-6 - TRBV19 CASSFRQGGLHF TGTGCCAGTAGTTTTCGACAGGGGGGGCTCCACTTT
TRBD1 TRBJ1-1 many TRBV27 CASRPGDRVSEAFF TGTGCCAGCAGACCCGGTGACAGGGTCTCTGAAGCTTTCTTT
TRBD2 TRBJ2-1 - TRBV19 CATQTSGDVYNEQFF TGTGCCACCCAGACTAGCGGGGACGTTTACAATGAGCAGTTCTTC
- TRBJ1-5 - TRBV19 CASSRGKRGDQPQHF TGTGCCAGCTCTAGGGGGAAGCGGGGGGATCAGCCCCAGCATTTT
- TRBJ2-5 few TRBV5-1 CASRSQVRGETQYF TGCGCCAGCAGATCACAGGTCCGAGGAGAGACCCAGTACTTC
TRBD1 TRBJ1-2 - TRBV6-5 CASSYGQGDVMGYTF TGTGCCAGCAGTTACGGACAGGGAGATGTCATGGGCTACACCTTC
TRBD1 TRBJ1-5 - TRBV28 CASRGQWVNNQPQHF TGTGCCAGCAGGGGACAGTGGGTTAACAATCAGCCCCAGCATTTT
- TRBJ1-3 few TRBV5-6 CASSLVGLSGNTIYF TGTGCCAGCAGCTTGGTTGGCCTCTCTGGAAACACCATATATTTT
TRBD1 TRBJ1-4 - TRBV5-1 CASSRGQGTNEKLFF TGCGCCAGCAGCAGGGGACAGGGAACCAATGAAAAACTGTTTTTT
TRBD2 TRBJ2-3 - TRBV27 CASRLAGGADTQYF TGTGCCAGTCGACTAGCGGGGGGGGCAGATACGCAGTATTTT
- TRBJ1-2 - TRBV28 CASSTGTKNYGYTF TGTGCCAGCAGTACCGGGACAAAGAACTATGGCTACACCTTC
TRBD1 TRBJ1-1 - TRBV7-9 CASSLGQGAFF TGTGCCAGCAGCCTGGGACAGGGGGCTTTCTTT
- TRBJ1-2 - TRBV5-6 CASSLMGGKNYYGYTF TGTGCCAGCAGCTTGATGGGGGGTAAAAACTACTATGGCTACACCTTC
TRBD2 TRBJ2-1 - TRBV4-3 CASSQGIASGGAYEQFF TGCGCCAGCAGCCAAGGGATCGCCAGCGGGGGGGCATATGAGCAGTTCTTC
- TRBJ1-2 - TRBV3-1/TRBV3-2 CASSQESRTGGYTF TGTGCCAGCAGCCAAGAATCTCGAACGGGTGGCTACACCTTC
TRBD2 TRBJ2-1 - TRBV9 CASSAEAGTSNEQFF TGTGCCAGCAGCGCCGAAGCCGGGACTAGCAATGAGCAGTTCTTC
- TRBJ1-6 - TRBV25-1 CASRGRDNSPLHF TGTGCCAGCAGAGGGAGGGATAATTCACCCCTCCACTTT
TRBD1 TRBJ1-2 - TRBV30 CAWSPDLTGGYGYTF TGTGCCTGGAGCCCCGACCTGACAGGGGGCTATGGCTACACCTTC
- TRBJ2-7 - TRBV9 CASSPTARGSYEQYF TGTGCCAGCAGCCCGACGGCCCGGGGGTCCTACGAGCAGTACTTC
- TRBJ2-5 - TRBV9 CASSGLYQETQYF TGTGCCAGCAGCGGACTGTACCAAGAGACCCAGTACTTC
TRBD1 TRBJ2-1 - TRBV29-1 CSVDRAFPYNEQFF TGCAGCGTAGACAGGGCCTTCCCCTACAATGAGCAGTTCTTC
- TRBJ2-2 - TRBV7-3 CASSSARPGQGGELFF TGTGCCAGCAGCTCGGCCCGGCCAGGTCAGGGGGGGGAGCTGTTTTTT
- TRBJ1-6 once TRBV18 CASSPLGRYNSPLHF TGTGCCAGCTCACCACTGGGGAGGTATAATTCACCCCTCCACTTT
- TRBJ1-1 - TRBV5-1 CASSSTVNTEAFF TGCGCCAGCAGCTCTACGGTGAACACTGAAGCTTTCTTT
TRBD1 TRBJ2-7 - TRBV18 CASSPRTGDIYEQYF TGTGCCAGCTCACCAAGGACAGGGGACATCTACGAGCAGTACTTC